The 26 T cell receptor beta chains presented below share a single source sample, sequenced in a study of blood T cell repertoires in COVID-19. The table came from immunoSEQ multiplex PCR; TCRdb's copy has only in-frame clones and leaves some out. In the table there are about 92,000 clones, about 85% of which are singletons. The source material was peripheral blood. The receptors come from an elderly man with acute or convalescent COVID-19.

As DNA, the CDR3 is TGTGCCAGCAGCTTGTTGCGGGGGGCCTACAATGAGCAGTTCTTC. This gives the protein CASSLLRGAYNEQFF. The chain uses TRBV5-4 and TRBJ2-1; 8 bases are a match to TRBD2. CDR1 is SGHNT and CDR2 is YYREEE in the germline V gene (reference sequence). CDR3 size: 15 residues. V shed 1 base and J 2 bases; nucleotides not matched to a gene: 2.

This rearrangement joins TRBV19 to TRBJ2-7; D not certain. The CDR3 extends over 15 amino acids. V was trimmed by 6 bases and J by 2 bases, leaving 17 bases between them. Germline lookup yields CDR1 LNHDA and CDR2 SQIVND (reference sequence). The CDR3 bases are TGTGCCAGTAGCCTTGGCGGTGTCGTTACCTACGAGCAGTACTTC. Translation: CASSLGGVVTYEQYF. Full variable domain (outside the CDR3, taken from reference TRBV19 and TRBJ2-7): DGGITQSPKYLFRKEGQNVTLSCEQNLNHDAMYWYRQDPGQGLRLIYYSQIVNDFQKGDIAEGYSVSREKKESFPLTVTSAQKNPTAFYLCASSLGGVVTYEQYFGPGTRLTVT.

The CDR3 spells CASSLGLAAVYEQYF. Written as DNA, the CDR3 is TGTGCCAGCAGCTTAGGACTAGCGGCCGTCTACGAGCAGTACTTC. V is TRBV11-3 and J is TRBJ2-7, with 9 bases lining up with TRBD2. Germline V gene lookup returns CDR1 SGHNT and CDR2 YENEEA. The V segment lost 1 base and the J segment 3 bases; nucleotides outside the gene matches: 4. The CDR3 loop spans 15 amino acids.

The gene calls are TRBV25-1 and TRBJ2-5; 10 positions agree with TRBD2. The CDR3 length is 16 residues. V was clipped by 2 bases and J by 0 bases; unmatched bases: 3. CDR1 and CDR2 from the germline V gene are MGHDK and SYGVNS. CDR3: CASSEGAGGYQETQYF. The CDR3 nucleotides read TGTGCCAGCAGTGAAGGAGCGGGAGGGTACCAAGAGACCCAGTACTTC.

The chain joins TRBV28 to TRBJ2-1; 8 bases are a match to TRBD1. Unmatched junction bases numbered 10, after V lost 9 bases and J lost 3 bases. The CDR3 spans 15 residues. The V gene's germline CDR1 is MDHEN and CDR2 SYDVKM. Here the CDR3 reads CASTRLGQGYNEQFF. The CDR3 DNA is TGTGCCAGTACCCGGCTCGGACAGGGCTACAATGAGCAGTTCTTC.

The rearrangement joins TRBV30 to TRBJ2-7, with D unclear. Germline values: CDR1 GTSNPN, CDR2 SVGIG (reference sequence). Trimming removed 1 base from V and 0 bases from J, with 4 bases in between. There are 12 residues in the CDR3. CDR3 protein: CAWSATSYEQYF. CDR3 coding DNA: TGTGCCTGGAGTGCTACCTCCTACGAGCAGTACTTC.

The chain couples TRBV9 to TRBJ2-1; TRBD2 is a possible D gene (6 bases). This CDR3 contains 15 residues. The ends were cut back, 2 bases at V and 9 bases at J, with 18 bases in the middle. The germline gives CDR1 SGDLS, CDR2 YYNGEE. The CDR3 nucleotides are TGTGCCAGCAGCGTCGGGACTCGGGAAGACGGTGAGCAGTTCTTC. It translates to CASSVGTREDGEQFF. The full variable domain, with the rest looked up from reference TRBV9 and TRBJ2-1, is DSGVTQTPKHLITATGQRVTLRCSPRSGDLSVYWYQQSLDQGLQFLIQYYNGEERAKGNILERFSAQQFPDLHSELNLSSLELGDSALYFCASSVGTREDGEQFFGPGTRLTVL.

This chain joins TRBV18 and TRBJ2-3; 12 positions agree with TRBD2. The trim removed 3 bases at V and 3 bases at J, leaving 7 bases unmatched. Germline V gene sequence: CDR1 KGHSH, CDR2 LQKENI. The CDR3 is 17 amino acids. CDR3 DNA: TGTGCCAGCTCACCGTTGACTAGCGGGAGTAGGACAGATACGCAGTATTTT. This gives the protein CASSPLTSGSRTDTQYF.

J is TRBJ2-7 and V is TRBV19, with D maybe TRBD2 (5 bases). The CDR3 runs to 14 residues. With 0 bases removed from V and 3 bases from J, the gap between germline ends came to 9 bases. Germline assignment: CDR1 LNHDA and CDR2 SQIVND (reference sequence). The CDR3 sequence is CASSIDLGSYEQYF. Written as DNA, the CDR3 is TGTGCCAGTAGTATAGATCTGGGGAGCTACGAGCAGTACTTC.

The count of this clone is one. The genes are TRBV5-1 and TRBJ2-7; a possible D gene is TRBD1 (6 bases). The CDR3 totals 12 residues. Germline values: CDR1 SGHRS, CDR2 YFSETQ. The V and J ends lost 4 bases and 7 bases respectively, with 12 bases between them. The CDR3 spells CASSRVTGEQYF. CDR3 sequence (DNA): TGCGCCAGCAGCCGGGTAACAGGGGAGCAGTACTTC.

Only one count was recorded for this clone. The chain employs TRBV11-2 and TRBJ2-1; D unclear. The CDR3 runs 14 residues. V was cut by 5 bases and J by 3 bases, with 11 bases left in between. CDR1 and CDR2 (germline): SGHAT, FQNNGV. The CDR3: CASSPTFSYNEQFF. The CDR3 nucleotides read TGTGCCAGCAGCCCAACCTTCAGCTACAATGAGCAGTTCTTC.

This chain links TRBV10-3 with TRBJ1-2; no clear D gene. Trimming left V 4 bases short and J 7 bases short, with 13 bases between. The CDR3 runs 13 residues. CDR1 is ENHRY, CDR2 SYGVKD, per germline. Here the CDR3 reads CAISGNPGSGYTF. DNA of the CDR3: TGTGCCATCAGTGGAAACCCCGGGTCTGGCTACACCTTC.

The chain combines TRBV5-1 with TRBJ1-4; TRBD1 matches 8 bases. Germline CDR1 is SGHRS and CDR2 is YFSETQ. The V and J ends lost 0 bases and 6 bases, in that order; junction bases with no gene match: 7. The CDR3 extends over 16 amino acids. The DNA of the CDR3 is TGCGCCAGCAGCTTGGCCACCAGGGGGCGCTATGAAAAACTGTTTTTT. Amino acid sequence: CASSLATRGRYEKLFF.

V and J are TRBV2 and TRBJ2-7; D not resolved. The CDR3 spans 16 residues. Trimming took off 0 bases at V and 3 bases at J, with 15 bases between the two ends. The germline V gene has CDR1 SNHLY and CDR2 FYNNEI. The CDR3 sequence: CASSEAWSNVNYEQYF. The CDR3 DNA follows: TGTGCCAGCAGTGAAGCGTGGAGTAATGTGAACTACGAGCAGTACTTC.

The V call is TRBV29-1, the J call TRBJ1-2; D unclear. The V end lost 1 base, the J end lost 8 bases, and 14 bases lay between the germline ends. The CDR3 spans 13 residues. Germline V lookup: CDR1 SQVTM, CDR2 ANQGSEA. In DNA, the CDR3 is TGCAGCGTTGAAGCAGCCAGGCGTGGAGGCTACACCTTC. Translation: CSVEAARRGGYTF. Using reference TRBV29-1 and TRBJ1-2 for the parts outside the CDR3, the full variable domain is SAVISQKPSRDICQRGTSLTIQCQVDSQVTMMFWYRQQPGQSLTLIATANQGSEATYESGFVIDKFPISRPNLTFSTLTVSNMSPEDSSIYLCSVEAARRGGYTFGSGTRLTVV.

The chain carries TRBV5-1 and TRBJ2-3; possibly TRBD2 for D (5 bases). Germline-derived CDR1 and CDR2 are SGHRS and YFSETQ. The V end was cut by 6 bases, the J end by 3 bases, with 17 bases between. The CDR3 has 15 amino acids. CDR3 protein: CASKTRGLVTDTQYF. The CDR3 nucleotides are TGCGCCAGCAAGACACGGGGTTTAGTTACAGATACGCAGTATTTT.

The chain couples TRBV9 to TRBJ2-3, with 10 bases identical to TRBD2. The germline CDR1 and CDR2 sequences are SGDLS and YYNGEE. The CDR3 is made up of 19 amino acids. Trimming removed 0 bases from V and 6 bases from J; junction bases left unmatched: 16. CDR3 in DNA: TGTGCCAGCAGCGTAGGTCCTAGCGGGAGAACGGGTGTGTCGGATACGCAGTATTTT. Translated: CASSVGPSGRTGVSDTQYF.

The chain joins TRBV2 to TRBJ2-4, with a tentative D call TRBD2 (5 bases). Per germline, CDR1 SNHLY and CDR2 FYNNEI. The CDR3 is 11 residues long. Deletions cut 3 bases from V and 8 bases from J, with 5 bases between. CDR3 nucleotides: TGTGCCAGCAGTGAGGAGGACATTCAGTACTTC. Amino acid sequence: CASSEEDIQYF.

The chain carries TRBV27 and TRBJ1-1; D is unclear. V lost 8 bases, J lost 10 bases, and 14 bases lay in between. The length of the CDR3 is 11 residues. Germline CDR1 MNHEY, CDR2 SMNVEV (reference sequence). The CDR3 DNA sequence: TGTGCCAGCGGCCGAGAGGTATCAGCTTTCTTT. Its translation is CASGREVSAFF.

V usage is TRBV6-6 and J usage is TRBJ2-3, with 7 positions matching TRBD2. Germline V gene data show CDR1 as MNHNY and CDR2 as SVGAGI (reference sequence). The CDR3 extends over 15 amino acids. The V and J ends lost 5 bases and 6 bases, in that order; junction bases with no gene match: 11. CDR3 region: CASSEVSGGGDTQYF. The CDR3 DNA follows: TGTGCCAGCAGTGAGGTTTCGGGGGGTGGGGATACGCAGTATTTT.

This chain links TRBV5-5 with TRBJ2-2; 7 bases align to TRBD2. The germline gives CDR1 SGHKS, CDR2 YYEKEE (reference sequence). The CDR3 spans 16 residues. V trimming: 1 base; J trimming: 6 bases; junction bases outside the gene matches: 9. In nucleotides, the CDR3 is TGTGCCAGCAGCTTGTTGGGCGCTAGCGGTTCCGGGGAGCTGTTTTTT. Translated: CASSLLGASGSGELFF.

The chain uses TRBV11-3 and TRBJ2-7, with 8 bases that match TRBD1. Germline lookup yields CDR1 SGHNT and CDR2 YENEEA. CDR3 length: 15 residues. The ends lost 0 bases at V and 3 bases at J; junction bases unmatched: 4. CDR3 protein: CASSLDTGTGYEQYF. The CDR3 region has the DNA TGTGCCAGCAGCTTAGATACAGGGACAGGCTACGAGCAGTACTTC.

This chain uses TRBV19 with TRBJ2-1; no firm D call. This CDR3 is 12 amino acids long. Trimming left V 5 bases short and J 6 bases short, with 8 bases between. CDR1 and CDR2 from the germline V gene are LNHDA and SQIVND (reference sequence). DNA of the CDR3: TGTGCCAGTAGTCGCCAGTTCAATGAGCAGTTCTTC. Its translation: CASSRQFNEQFF.

This clone was seen only a few times. The rearrangement joins TRBV18 to TRBJ1-1, with 8 bases aligning to TRBD1. Germline-derived CDR1 and CDR2 are KGHSH and LQKENI. J was trimmed by 8 bases and V by 8 bases; bases with no gene match: 4. The CDR3 has 11 residues. CDR3 nucleotides: TGTGCCAGCCAGGGACAGGCGGAAGCTTTCTTT. This translates into CASQGQAEAFF.

This clone was seen more than once but under ten times. The CDR3 sequence: CASSEWVGRGYTF. As DNA, the CDR3 is TGTGCCAGCAGTGAATGGGTGGGGCGAGGCTACACCTTC. The rearrangement links TRBV2 to TRBJ1-2, with a tentative D call TRBD1 (5 bases). V was trimmed by 2 bases and J by 8 bases, leaving 12 bases between them. The CDR3 length is 13 residues. Germline V gene lookup returns CDR1 SNHLY and CDR2 FYNNEI.

This clone was detected only a few times. The chain carries TRBV15 and TRBJ1-5; the D is unclear. The germline V and J ends were trimmed by 0 bases and 6 bases, with 6 bases remaining between them. The CDR3 covers 13 residues. The germline CDR1 and CDR2 sequences are LNHNV and YYDKDF (reference sequence). CDR3 residues: CATSRDEGQPQHF. CDR3 nucleotide sequence: TGTGCCACCAGCAGAGATGAGGGTCAGCCCCAGCATTTT.